The source of this TCR beta chain is a study of Tregs in tolerant kidney transplant recipients. The table came from immunoSEQ multiplex PCR; TCRdb's copy has only in-frame clones and leaves some out. Of some 240,000 clones in the sample, around 82% were seen once. This CDR3 spans 15 amino acids. The V gene end was trimmed by 5 bases and the J gene end by 4 bases; junction bases not matched to a gene: 5. The germline gives CDR1 SGHRS, CDR2 YFSETQ. The J gene is TRBJ2-2, the V gene TRBV5-1, with 10 bases matching TRBD2. This sequence originates from a human donor in good health. Source material: CD4+ T cells from blood. As DNA, the CDR3 is TGCGCCAGCAGTTTTAGCGGGGGGAGCACCGGGGAGCTGTTTTTT. Protein product: CASSFSGGSTGELFF.